This T cell receptor (beta chain) was documented in a study of neurological immune-mediated disorders. This clonotype counts as medium-sized. What it binds is unknown. The cDNA came from 5'RACE with 10-nucleotide random UMIs. A single run covered 15-18 subjects with over 170 million TCR-beta sequences. TCRdb ran MiXCR on the 5' RACE reads and lists one entry per CDR3 protein. Here the sample spans approximately 37,000 distinct CDR3 sequences, roughly 15% being singletons. General study points: Patients with HTLV-1-associated myelopathy showed the most TCR clonal expansion. Those with multiple sclerosis showed the least, falling below healthy controls. Private repertoires in all groups were suggested by the absence of shared CDR3 amino acid sequences among expanded clones across subjects.

The CDR3 is 16 residues long. Germline CDR1 and CDR2: SGHRS and YFSETQ. Unmatched junction bases numbered 7, after V lost 0 bases and J lost 6 bases. This chain connects TRBV5-1 to TRBJ2-1, with 9 bases fitting TRBD2. The receptor comes from a woman aged 45-60 years with HTLV-1-associated myelopathy (HAM/TSP). Sequencing input: PBMCs. This CDR3 is CASSLDVGGGANEQFF. The DNA of the CDR3 is TGCGCCAGCAGCTTGGACGTTGGCGGGGGGGCCAATGAGCAGTTCTTC.